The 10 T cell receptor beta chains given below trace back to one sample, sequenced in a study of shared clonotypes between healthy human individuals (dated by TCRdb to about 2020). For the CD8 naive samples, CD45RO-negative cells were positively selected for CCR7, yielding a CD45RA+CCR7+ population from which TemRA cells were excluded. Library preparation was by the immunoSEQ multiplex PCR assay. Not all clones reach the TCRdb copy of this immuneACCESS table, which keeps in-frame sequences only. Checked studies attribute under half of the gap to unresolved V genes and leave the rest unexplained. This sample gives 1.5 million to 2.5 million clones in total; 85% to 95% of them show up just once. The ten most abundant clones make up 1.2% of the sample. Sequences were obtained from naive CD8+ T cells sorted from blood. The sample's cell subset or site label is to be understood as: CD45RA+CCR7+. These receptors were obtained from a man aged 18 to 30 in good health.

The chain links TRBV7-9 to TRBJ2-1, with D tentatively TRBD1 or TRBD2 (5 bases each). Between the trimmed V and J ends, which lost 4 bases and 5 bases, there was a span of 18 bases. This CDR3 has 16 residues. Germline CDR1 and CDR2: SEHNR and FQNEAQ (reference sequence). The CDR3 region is CASSSLVGGPHNEQFF. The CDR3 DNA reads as TGTGCCAGCAGCTCCCTCGTTGGGGGACCTCACAATGAGCAGTTCTTC. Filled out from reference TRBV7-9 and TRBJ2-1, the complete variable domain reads DTGVSQNPRHKITKRGQNVTFRCDPISEHNRLYWYRQTLGQGPEFLTYFQNEAQLEKSRLLSDRFSAERPKGSFSTLEIQRTEQGDSAMYLCASSSLVGGPHNEQFFGPGTRLTVL.

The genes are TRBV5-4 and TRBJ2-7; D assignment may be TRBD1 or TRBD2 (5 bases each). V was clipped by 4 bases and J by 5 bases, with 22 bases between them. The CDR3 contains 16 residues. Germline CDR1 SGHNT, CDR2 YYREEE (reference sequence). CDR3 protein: CASSLQVWGSLNEQYF. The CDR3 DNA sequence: TGTGCCAGCAGCCTCCAAGTCTGGGGGAGTTTGAACGAGCAGTACTTC. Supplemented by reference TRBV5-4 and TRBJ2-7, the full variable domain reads ETGVTQSPTHLIKTRGQQVTLRCSSQSGHNTVSWYQQALGQGPQFIFQYYREEENGRGNFPPRFSGLQFPNYSSELNVNALELDDSALYLCASSLQVWGSLNEQYFGPGTRLTVT.

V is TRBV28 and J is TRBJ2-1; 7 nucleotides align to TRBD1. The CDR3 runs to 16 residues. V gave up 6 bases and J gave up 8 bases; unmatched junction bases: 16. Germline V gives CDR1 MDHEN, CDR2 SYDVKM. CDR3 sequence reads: CASSSGYRGLNDEQFF. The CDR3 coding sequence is TGTGCCAGCAGCTCTGGCTACAGGGGTTTGAACGATGAGCAGTTCTTC.

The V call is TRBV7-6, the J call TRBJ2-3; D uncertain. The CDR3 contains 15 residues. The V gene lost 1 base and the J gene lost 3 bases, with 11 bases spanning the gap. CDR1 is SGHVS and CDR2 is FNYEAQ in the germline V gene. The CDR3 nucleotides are TGTGCCAGCAGCTTAGATCCCCCGCCGACAGATACGCAGTATTTT. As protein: CASSLDPPPTDTQYF. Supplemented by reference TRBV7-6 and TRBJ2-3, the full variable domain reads GAGVSQSPRYKVTKRGQDVALRCDPISGHVSLYWYRQALGQGPEFLTYFNYEAQQDKSGLPNDRFSAERPEGSISTLTIQRTEQRDSAMYRCASSLDPPPTDTQYFGPGTRLTVL.

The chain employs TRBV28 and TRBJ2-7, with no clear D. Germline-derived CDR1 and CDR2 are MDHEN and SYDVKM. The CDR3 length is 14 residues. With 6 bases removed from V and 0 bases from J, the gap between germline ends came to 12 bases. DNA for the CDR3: TGTGCCAGCAGACGAACTACGTCCTCCTACGAGCAGTACTTC. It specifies CASRRTTSSYEQYF.

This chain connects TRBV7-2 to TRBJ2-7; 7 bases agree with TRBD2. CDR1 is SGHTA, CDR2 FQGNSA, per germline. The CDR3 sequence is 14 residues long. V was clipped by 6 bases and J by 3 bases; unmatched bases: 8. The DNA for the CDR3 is TGTGCCAGCAGGTGGGAGGGAAACAGCTACGAGCAGTACTTC. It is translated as CASRWEGNSYEQYF.

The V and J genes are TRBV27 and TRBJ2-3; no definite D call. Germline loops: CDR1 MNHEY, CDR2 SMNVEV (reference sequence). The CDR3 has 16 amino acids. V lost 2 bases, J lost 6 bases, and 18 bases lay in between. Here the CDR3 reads CASSLQFLSVGDTQYF. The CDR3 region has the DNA TGTGCCAGCAGTTTACAGTTTCTTTCCGTGGGGGATACGCAGTATTTT.

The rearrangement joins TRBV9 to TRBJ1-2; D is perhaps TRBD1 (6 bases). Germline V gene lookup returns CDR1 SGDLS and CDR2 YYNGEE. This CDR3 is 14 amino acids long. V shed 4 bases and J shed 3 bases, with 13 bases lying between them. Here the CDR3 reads CASSPWDTDYGYTF. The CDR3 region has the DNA TGTGCCAGCAGCCCCTGGGACACCGACTATGGCTACACCTTC.

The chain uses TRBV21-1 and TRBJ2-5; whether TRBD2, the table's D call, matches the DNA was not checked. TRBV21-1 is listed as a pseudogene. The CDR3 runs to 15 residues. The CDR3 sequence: CASSKKVTRGETQYF. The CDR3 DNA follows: TGTGCCAGCAGCAAAAAGGTGACACGAGGGGAGACCCAGTACTTC.

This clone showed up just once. The chain's CDR3 is CASSLLAWQNIQYF. In nucleotides, the CDR3 is TGTGCCAGCAGCTTGTTAGCGTGGCAAAACATTCAGTACTTC. The gene calls are TRBV5-6 and TRBJ2-4, with D possibly matching TRBD2 (5 bases). Germline lookup yields CDR1 SGHDT and CDR2 YYEEEE. V lost 1 base to trimming and J lost 5 bases, with 10 bases between them. This CDR3 region has 14 residues.